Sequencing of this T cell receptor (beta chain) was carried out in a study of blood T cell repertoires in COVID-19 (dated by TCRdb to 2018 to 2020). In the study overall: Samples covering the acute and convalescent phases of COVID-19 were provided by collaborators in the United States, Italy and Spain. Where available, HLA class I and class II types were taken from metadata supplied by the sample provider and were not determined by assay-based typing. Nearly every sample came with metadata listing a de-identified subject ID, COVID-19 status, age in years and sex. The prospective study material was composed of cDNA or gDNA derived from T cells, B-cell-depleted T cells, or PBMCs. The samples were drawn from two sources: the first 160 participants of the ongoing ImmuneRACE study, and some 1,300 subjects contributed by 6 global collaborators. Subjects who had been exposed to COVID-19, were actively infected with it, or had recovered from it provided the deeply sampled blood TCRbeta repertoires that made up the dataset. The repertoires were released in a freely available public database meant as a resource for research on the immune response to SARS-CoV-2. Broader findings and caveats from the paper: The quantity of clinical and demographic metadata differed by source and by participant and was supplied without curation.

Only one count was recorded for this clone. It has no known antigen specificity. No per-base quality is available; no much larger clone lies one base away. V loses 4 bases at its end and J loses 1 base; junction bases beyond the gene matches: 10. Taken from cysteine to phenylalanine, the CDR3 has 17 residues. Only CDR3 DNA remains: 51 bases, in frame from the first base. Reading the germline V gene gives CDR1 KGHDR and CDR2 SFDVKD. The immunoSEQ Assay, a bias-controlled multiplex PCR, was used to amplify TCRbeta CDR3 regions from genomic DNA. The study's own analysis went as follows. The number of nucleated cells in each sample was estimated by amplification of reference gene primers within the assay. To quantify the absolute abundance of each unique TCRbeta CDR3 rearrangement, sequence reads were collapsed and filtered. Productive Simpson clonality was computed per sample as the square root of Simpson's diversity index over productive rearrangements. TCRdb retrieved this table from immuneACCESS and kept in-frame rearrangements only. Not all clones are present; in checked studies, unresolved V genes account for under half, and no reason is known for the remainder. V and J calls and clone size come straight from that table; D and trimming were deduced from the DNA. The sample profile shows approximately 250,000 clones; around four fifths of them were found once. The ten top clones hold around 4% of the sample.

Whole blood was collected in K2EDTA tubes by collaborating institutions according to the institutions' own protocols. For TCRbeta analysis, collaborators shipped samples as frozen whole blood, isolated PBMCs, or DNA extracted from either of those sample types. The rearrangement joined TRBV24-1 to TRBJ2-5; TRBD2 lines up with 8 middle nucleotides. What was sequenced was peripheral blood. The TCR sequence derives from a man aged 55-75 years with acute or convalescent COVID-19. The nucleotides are TGTGCCACCAGTGACCCTCCACGTAGCGGGACCCAAGAGACCCAGTACTTC. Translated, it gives CATSDPPRSGTQETQYF.